The clone carrying this T cell receptor (beta chain) was observed a handful of times. Antigen: not known. This record comes from a study of T cells in Graves' hyperthyroidism and ophthalmopathy. Looked up from germline, CDR1 is KGHSH and CDR2 is LQKENI. V lost 1 base to trimming and J lost 3 bases, with 12 bases between them. The CDR3 spans 15 residues. What was amplified from RNA transcripts were TCR beta CDR3 regions. Initially, a first-round RT-PCR of the TCR CDR3 employed the HTBI primer set. In TCRdb, the multiplex PCR reads were re-called with MiXCR into one record per CDR3 protein. Of hundreds of thousands of distinct CDR3 sequences in the sample, 15% to 18% were seen once. Diagnoses were made from clinical symptoms, serum measures (thyroxine and TRAb), thyroid ultrasound and orbital computed tomography. Study outcomes and limitations: Among clonotypes expanded in thyroid above 0.001, most were also found in blood. Ophthalmopathy stood apart from stable hyperthyroidism in a 13 V-J model.

Sequencing was performed on blood. The TCR sequence derives from a young woman with Graves' hyperthyroidism that later progressed to Graves' ophthalmopathy. The chain joins TRBV18 to TRBJ2-5, with D maybe TRBD2 (5 bases). CDR3 region: CASSPLGSFKETQYF. CDR3 nucleotide sequence: TGTGCCAGCTCACCACTAGGGAGCTTTAAAGAGACCCAGTACTTC.